Below are 19 T cell receptor beta chains sequenced from a single sample in a study of CD8+ T cells in alopecia areata. Treatment noted: oral pan-JAK inhibitor, 5-10 mg twice daily. Isolated RNA was reverse transcribed into cDNA used as the sequencing template. Sequencing was performed with immunoSEQ multiplex PCR; in TCRdb, only in-frame clones are kept and a portion is missing. The sample has 150,000 to 200,000 clones, approximately 65% seen once. Source: CD4+ T cells sorted from blood, taken at week 4, from a patient treated with tofacitinib. The receptors shown here come from a human donor with alopecia areata.

This chain links TRBV5-4 with TRBJ2-1, with D perhaps TRBD1 (6 bases). Per germline, CDR1 SGHNT and CDR2 YYREEE (reference sequence). This CDR3 has 13 residues. Trimming shortened V by 5 bases and J by 8 bases, and 14 bases separated the two germline ends. The CDR3 region is CASSRLQGYEQFF. Written as DNA, the CDR3 is TGTGCCAGCAGTCGTCTACAGGGCTATGAGCAGTTCTTC.

This clone qualifies as medium-sized. V gene TRBV5-4 combines with J gene TRBJ2-1; 15 nucleotides align to TRBD2. Unmatched junction bases numbered 5, after V lost 7 bases and J lost 9 bases. The CDR3 is 14 amino acids. CDR1 is SGHNT, CDR2 YYREEE, per germline (reference sequence). The CDR3 protein is CASRRTSGRGEQFF. CDR3 bases: TGTGCCAGCCGCCGGACTAGCGGGAGGGGTGAGCAGTTCTTC.

V gene TRBV9 combines with J gene TRBJ2-7; D unclear. Germline CDR1 reads SGDLS; CDR2 reads YYNGEE. Deletions cut 0 bases from V and 3 bases from J, with 4 bases between. The CDR3 is 12 residues long. CDR3 DNA sequence: TGTGCCAGCAGCGTAGACGGCTACGAGCAGTACTTC. Amino acids: CASSVDGYEQYF.

The J gene is TRBJ1-4, the V gene TRBV30, with 7 bases fitting TRBD1. Germline CDR1 and CDR2: GTSNPN and SVGIG (reference sequence). This CDR3 has 12 residues. The junction had 1 base not matched to a gene; V was cut back by 4 bases and J by 5 bases. The CDR3 reads CAWTGGNEKLFF. The CDR3 DNA follows: TGTGCCTGGACAGGGGGAAATGAAAAACTGTTTTTT.

The chain joins TRBV5-1 to TRBJ2-3; 12 bases map to TRBD2. The CDR3 is 16 residues long. Germline V CDR1 and CDR2: SGHRS, YFSETQ. V lost 4 bases to trimming and J lost 3 bases; unmatched junction nucleotides: 6. The CDR3 is CASSLAGGPRTDTQYF. CDR3 bases: TGCGCCAGCAGCCTAGCGGGGGGGCCCCGTACAGATACGCAGTATTTT.

This clone was seen once. V and J are TRBV5-1 and TRBJ2-3, with D unclear. The CDR3 totals 14 residues. Germline V gene sequence: CDR1 SGHRS, CDR2 YFSETQ. V was trimmed by 0 bases and J by 1 base, leaving 6 bases between them. The CDR3 coding sequence is TGCGCCAGCAGCTTGGGGTCCCGCACAGATACGCAGTATTTT. This sequence encodes CASSLGSRTDTQYF.

The chain couples TRBV30 to TRBJ2-4; TRBD2 agrees at 8 bases. Germline V gene sequence: CDR1 GTSNPN, CDR2 SVGIG (reference sequence). V lost 5 bases to trimming and J lost 8 bases; unmatched junction nucleotides: 11. This CDR3 contains 14 residues. DNA of the CDR3: TGTGCCTGGTCTCTTCGGGGGGGCCCAGACATTCAGTACTTC. Protein product: CAWSLRGGPDIQYF.

This clone was detected only once. J is TRBJ1-5 and V is TRBV19; possible D gene TRBD1, 5 bases. Germline-derived CDR1 and CDR2 are LNHDA and SQIVND (reference sequence). Between the trimmed V and J ends, which lost 7 bases and 2 bases, there was a span of 9 bases. CDR3 size: 13 residues. CDR3 protein: CASNPGRNQPQHF. In DNA form, the CDR3 reads TGTGCCAGTAACCCAGGGCGCAATCAGCCCCAGCATTTT.

This clone showed up just once. This chain connects TRBV4-2 to TRBJ2-3; tentatively, D is TRBD2 (6 bases). V was pared by 0 bases and J by 6 bases, with 19 bases between. Germline CDR1 and CDR2: LGHNA and YNFKEQ. There are 17 residues in the CDR3. The CDR3 region is CASSQDRKAGGLDTQYF. DNA for the CDR3: TGTGCCAGCAGCCAAGACAGGAAAGCGGGTGGGTTGGATACGCAGTATTTT.

This clone came up once. The V gene is TRBV7-3, the J gene TRBJ2-5; 7 nucleotides match TRBD2. Germline V gene lookup returns CDR1 SGHTA and CDR2 FQGTGA. The length of the CDR3 is 15 residues. J lost 2 bases, V lost 0 bases, and 3 bases had no gene match. Here the CDR3 DNA reads TGTGCCAGCAGCTTAACGGGACTACTGCAAGAGACCCAGTACTTC. Protein: CASSLTGLLQETQYF.

This sequence joins TRBV9 and TRBJ2-3; tentative D call: TRBD1 (6 bases). The CDR3 length is 15 residues. V lost 0 bases, J lost 2 bases, and 10 bases lay in between. Germline CDR1 and CDR2: SGDLS and YYNGEE. As DNA, the CDR3 is TGTGCCAGCAGCGTAGGGACAGAGTTCACAGATACGCAGTATTTT. Encoded protein: CASSVGTEFTDTQYF.

The chain has TRBV5-1 and TRBJ2-5; 7 nucleotides line up with TRBD1. Germline assignment: CDR1 SGHRS and CDR2 YFSETQ. The CDR3 has 17 amino acids. V trimming: 4 bases; J trimming: 1 base; junction bases outside the gene matches: 13. CDR3 amino acids: CASSRPGQSILQETQYF. Written as DNA, the CDR3 is TGCGCCAGCAGCAGACCGGGACAGAGTATCCTCCAAGAGACCCAGTACTTC.

V and J are TRBV9 and TRBJ2-2; tentatively, D is TRBD1 or TRBD2 (6 bases each). The V gene's germline CDR1 is SGDLS and CDR2 YYNGEE. V was clipped by 2 bases and J by 4 bases, with 12 bases between them. CDR3 length: 15 residues. CDR3 DNA sequence: TGTGCCAGCAGCGTGTGGGGGGCGGGCACCGGGGAGCTGTTTTTT. Translated: CASSVWGAGTGELFF.

The V and J genes are TRBV5-1 and TRBJ2-3; 11 positions agree with TRBD2. The CDR3 is made up of 18 amino acids. V shed 2 bases and J 0 bases; nucleotides not matched to a gene: 8. Germline lookup yields CDR1 SGHRS and CDR2 YFSETQ. The CDR3 protein is CASSFRPLAGGSTDTQYF. In DNA, the CDR3 is TGCGCCAGCAGCTTCCGGCCGTTAGCGGGGGGGAGCACAGATACGCAGTATTTT.

The table lists this clone with a count of one. The chain uses TRBV30 and TRBJ2-5; 10 positions agree with TRBD1. The ends lost 3 bases at V and 5 bases at J; junction bases unmatched: 3. CDR1 and CDR2 from the germline V gene are GTSNPN and SVGIG (reference sequence). The CDR3 consists of 13 residues. For the CDR3, the DNA is TGTGCCTGGAGGACAGGGGGCGTGGAGACCCAGTACTTC. The encoded protein is CAWRTGGVETQYF. The whole variable domain, filled in from reference TRBV30 and TRBJ2-5, reads SQTIHQWPATLVQPVGSPLSLECTVEGTSNPNLYWYRQAAGRGLQLLFYSVGIGQISSEVPQNLSASRPQDRQFILSSKKLLLSDSGFYLCAWRTGGVETQYFGPGTRLLVL.

The table lists this clone with a few counts. The rearrangement links TRBV25-1 to TRBJ2-1; D possibly matches TRBD1 or TRBD2 (5 bases each). Trimming took off 5 bases at V and 10 bases at J, with 18 bases between the two ends. There are 14 residues in the CDR3. The germline V gene encodes CDR1 MGHDK and CDR2 SYGVNS. CDR3 nucleotides: TGTGCCAGCAGTACCAACCACCGGGACGTAGAGCAGTTCTTC. This codes for CASSTNHRDVEQFF.

J is TRBJ1-2 and V is TRBV18; D is ambiguous. CDR1 and CDR2 (germline): KGHSH, LQKENI. The CDR3 totals 17 residues. Trimming removed 6 bases from V and 4 bases from J, with 24 bases in between. CDR3 region: CASSLRQRSVDGYGYTF. The CDR3 DNA follows: TGTGCCAGCTCCCTACGACAAAGGTCCGTGGACGGCTATGGCTACACCTTC. The whole variable domain, remainder taken from reference TRBV18 and TRBJ1-2, is NAGVMQNPRHLVRRRGQEARLRCSPMKGHSHVYWYRQLPEEGLKFMVYLQKENIIDESGMPKERFSAEFPKEGPSILRIQQVVRGDSAAYFCASSLRQRSVDGYGYTFGSGTRLTVV.

This clone has only a few counts. The same CDR3 is also encoded by other DNA sequences in this sample. The rearrangement links TRBV29-1 to TRBJ2-5, with D perhaps being TRBD1 or TRBD2 (5 bases each). CDR1 SQVTM and CDR2 ANQGSEA come from the germline V gene. The V end was cut by 6 bases, the J end by 4 bases, with 6 bases between. The CDR3 covers 10 residues. CDR3: CSVGVETQYF. In DNA, the CDR3 is TGCAGCGTGGGGGTAGAGACCCAGTACTTC. The variable domain in full, completed from reference TRBV29-1 and TRBJ2-5, reads SAVISQKPSRDICQRGTSLTIQCQVDSQVTMMFWYRQQPGQSLTLIATANQGSEATYESGFVIDKFPISRPNLTFSTLTVSNMSPEDSSIYLCSVGVETQYFGPGTRLLVL.

The gene calls are TRBV29-1 and TRBJ1-1, with D perhaps TRBD1 (5 bases). With 7 bases removed from V and 4 bases from J, the gap between germline ends came to 13 bases. This CDR3 has 12 amino acids. Germline assignment: CDR1 SQVTM and CDR2 ANQGSEA. This chain's CDR3 is CSAERGSTEAFF. The CDR3 DNA sequence: TGCAGCGCCGAGAGGGGAAGCACTGAAGCTTTCTTT.